This T cell receptor beta chain was sequenced for a study of coeliac disease. The overall study: Without high-resolution HLA typing, biased TRBV7-2 usage was queried. Study results and caveats: Of coeliac lamina propria samples, about 45% of the 18 held published gliadin-specific TRB sequences, versus 1 of 6 controls. Largely private TRB repertoires meant most sequences were sample-unique.

Sequencing was performed with immunoSEQ multiplex PCR; in TCRdb, only in-frame clones are kept and a portion is missing. The sample shows approximately 2,200 clones, 60% to 75% of them seen only once. The V gene lost 3 bases and the J gene lost 1 base, with 10 bases spanning the gap. This CDR3 spans 14 amino acids. Germline V CDR1 and CDR2: SGHRS, YFSETQ. This clone turned up a few times. Antigen specificity is unknown. Sequencing input: lymphocytes from the gut lamina propria. This TCR was sampled from a human donor without celiac disease. V and J are TRBV5-1 and TRBJ2-5; D not resolved. The CDR3 region is CASSSGPPQETQYF. The CDR3 DNA reads TGCGCCAGCAGCTCCGGTCCGCCCCAAGAGACCCAGTACTTC.